The clone carrying this TCR beta chain has a handful of counts. The antigen is not known. Together with a sample-barcoded 5' primer, a J-beta primer mix was included in a second PCR lasting roughly 7 to 11 cycles. Each cDNA molecule was tagged by a template-switch adaptor that had 12 random nucleotides. The yield of each sample was at least 2.5 million CDR3-containing paired-end reads. TCRdb reanalysed the 5' RACE reads using MiXCR and keeps one entry per CDR3 protein. The table lists 550,000 to 800,000 distinct CDR3 sequences, approximately 31% of them singletons. This record belongs to a study of blood T cells in healthy people across ages. The germline V gene has CDR1 LGHDT and CDR2 YNNKEL (reference sequence). The CDR3 runs 14 residues. The V segment lost 4 bases and the J segment 8 bases; nucleotides outside the gene matches: 8. Study-wide results and limits: A roughly linear age-dependent decrease characterized TCR beta diversity per million T cells.

The chain carries TRBV3-1 and TRBJ2-1, with 7 positions matching TRBD2. The source is a woman older than 75 in good health. Sequences were obtained from blood. This chain's CDR3 is CASSRRGVDDEQFF. In DNA form, the CDR3 reads TGTGCCAGCAGCCGCCGGGGGGTCGACGATGAGCAGTTCTTC.